The rows below give T cell receptor beta chains drawn from one sample of a study of control samples from healthy donors and cancer patients. Data came from immunoSEQ multiplex PCR; TCRdb stores just in-frame clones and leaves some out. The sample has roughly 95,000 clones; around 90% are singletons. Sequencing was carried out using blood. These receptors came from a human donor in good health. The donor label of this sample is uncertain. Each CDR3 is given with its conserved first and last residue. The D gene is left open where the match is weak. For some rows the clone size is stated as once, few or many, or as a class when expanded; others skip it.

CDR3nt: TGTGCCAGCAGCCGGGACAGTACCGACGAGCAGTACTTC
CDR3aa: CASSRDSTDEQYF
d_gene: TRBD1
v_gene: TRBV3-1/TRBV3-2
abundance: -
j_gene: TRBJ2-7

CDR3nt: TGTGCCAGCAGCTTGGTACAGGGCTACACCTTC
CDR3aa: CASSLVQGYTF
d_gene: -
v_gene: TRBV5-8
abundance: once
j_gene: TRBJ1-2

CDR3nt: TGTGCCAGCAGCGAGACAGGGAGTGAGCAGTACTTC
CDR3aa: CASSETGSEQYF
d_gene: TRBD1
v_gene: TRBV6-5
abundance: -
j_gene: TRBJ2-7

CDR3nt: TGTGCCAGTAGTATGAGGGGAGGTGCTGAAGCTTTCTTT
CDR3aa: CASSMRGGAEAFF
d_gene: -
v_gene: TRBV19
abundance: -
j_gene: TRBJ1-1

CDR3nt: TGTGCCAGCGGCAGGGGAAGGGGAGATACGCAGTATTTT
CDR3aa: CASGRGRGDTQYF
d_gene: -
v_gene: TRBV11-2
abundance: -
j_gene: TRBJ2-3

CDR3nt: TGTGCCAGCAGTTTTTCCCGAGGGAATCAGCCCCAGCATTTT
CDR3aa: CASSFSRGNQPQHF
d_gene: -
v_gene: TRBV27
abundance: -
j_gene: TRBJ1-5

CDR3nt: TGTGCCAGCAGTGACGCAAGCTCACAGGGGAGGACCATATATTTT
CDR3aa: CASSDASSQGRTIYF
d_gene: TRBD1
v_gene: TRBV2
abundance: -
j_gene: TRBJ1-3

CDR3nt: TGCGCCAGCAGCCCGGCGCAGGGTCGTATTGGCTACACCTTC
CDR3aa: CASSPAQGRIGYTF
d_gene: -
v_gene: TRBV4-1
abundance: -
j_gene: TRBJ1-2

CDR3nt: TGTGCCAGCCACACCCCCGGGACTGAGAGCACAGATACGCAGTATTTT
CDR3aa: CASHTPGTESTDTQYF
d_gene: -
v_gene: TRBV5-4
abundance: -
j_gene: TRBJ2-3

CDR3nt: TGCAGTATGGGGCCGGGCACAGATACGCAGTATTTT
CDR3aa: CSMGPGTDTQYF
d_gene: -
v_gene: TRBV29-1
abundance: -
j_gene: TRBJ2-3

CDR3nt: TGTGCCAGCAGCCAAGATAGTGGGCAGATAAACTATGGCTACACCTTC
CDR3aa: CASSQDSGQINYGYTF
d_gene: -
v_gene: TRBV3-1/TRBV3-2
abundance: -
j_gene: TRBJ1-2

CDR3nt: TGTGCCTGGAGTGTGGGGGGGCTACATGGCTACACCTTC
CDR3aa: CAWSVGGLHGYTF
d_gene: -
v_gene: TRBV30
abundance: -
j_gene: TRBJ1-2

CDR3nt: TGTGCCAGCAGTGGTCTCGCCGGGGCCACAGATACGCAGTATTTT
CDR3aa: CASSGLAGATDTQYF
d_gene: -
v_gene: TRBV6-2/TRBV6-3
abundance: -
j_gene: TRBJ2-3

CDR3nt: TGTGCCAGCAGTGAAGGGACTAGCGGGGTCGAGACCCAGTACTTC
CDR3aa: CASSEGTSGVETQYF
d_gene: TRBD2
v_gene: TRBV6-1
abundance: -
j_gene: TRBJ2-5

CDR3nt: TGTGCCAGTCCTGAGCGGGGGGCCTACCCCACAGATACGCAGTATTTT
CDR3aa: CASPERGAYPTDTQYF
d_gene: TRBD2
v_gene: TRBV7-2
abundance: -
j_gene: TRBJ2-3

CDR3nt: TGCGCCAGCAGCTTAGGCCCCAATGAGCAGTTCTTC
CDR3aa: CASSLGPNEQFF
d_gene: -
v_gene: TRBV5-1
abundance: -
j_gene: TRBJ2-1

CDR3nt: TGTGCCAGCACAGGGGATGAAAAACTGTTTTTT
CDR3aa: CASTGDEKLFF
d_gene: -
v_gene: TRBV2
abundance: -
j_gene: TRBJ1-4

CDR3nt: TGTGCCAGCAGCTTATATGGGGAAACTGAAGCTTTCTTT
CDR3aa: CASSLYGETEAFF
d_gene: -
v_gene: TRBV11-2
abundance: -
j_gene: TRBJ1-1

CDR3nt: TGTGCCAGCAGTTCCGCGGACAGGCGATTCACCCAGCATTTT
CDR3aa: CASSSADRRFTQHF
d_gene: TRBD1
v_gene: TRBV28
abundance: -
j_gene: TRBJ1-5

CDR3nt: TGTGCCATCAGTGAGTCGGGACAGGGTCCGAATTCACCCCTCCACTTT
CDR3aa: CAISESGQGPNSPLHF
d_gene: TRBD1
v_gene: TRBV10-3
abundance: -
j_gene: TRBJ1-6

CDR3nt: TGTGCCAGCAGTCGGACTAGCGGGGAACGAAATGAGCAGTTCTTC
CDR3aa: CASSRTSGERNEQFF
d_gene: TRBD2
v_gene: TRBV2
abundance: -
j_gene: TRBJ2-1

CDR3nt: TGTGCCAGCAGCCCCCGGGGACTAGGTTACAATGAGCAGTTCTTC
CDR3aa: CASSPRGLGYNEQFF
d_gene: TRBD2
v_gene: TRBV3-1/TRBV3-2
abundance: -
j_gene: TRBJ2-1

CDR3nt: TGTGCCAGCAGTTTAGGGCGGGGAGCCAACACTGAAGCTTTCTTT
CDR3aa: CASSLGRGANTEAFF
d_gene: -
v_gene: TRBV27
abundance: -
j_gene: TRBJ1-1

CDR3nt: TGTGCCAGCAGCCAAAGACAGGGAGGCGGCTACACCTTC
CDR3aa: CASSQRQGGGYTF
d_gene: TRBD1
v_gene: TRBV14
abundance: -
j_gene: TRBJ1-2

CDR3nt: TGTGCCAGCAGCCCCCAGACAGGGGACACTGAAGCTTTCTTT
CDR3aa: CASSPQTGDTEAFF
d_gene: TRBD1
v_gene: TRBV7-2
abundance: -
j_gene: TRBJ1-1

CDR3nt: TGCGCCAGCAGTCAATCAGGGGCCAGGGGCAGGGAAAAACTGTTTTTT
CDR3aa: CASSQSGARGREKLFF
d_gene: -
v_gene: TRBV23-1
abundance: -
j_gene: TRBJ1-4

CDR3nt: TGTGCCTGGAGTTCGCTCGGGCAGGCTGCCATTCAGTACTTC
CDR3aa: CAWSSLGQAAIQYF
d_gene: -
v_gene: TRBV30
abundance: -
j_gene: TRBJ2-4

CDR3nt: TGTGCCAGTAGCCCCTTTCTAGCAGCTTACACCGGGGAGCTGTTTTTT
CDR3aa: CASSPFLAAYTGELFF
d_gene: -
v_gene: TRBV19
abundance: -
j_gene: TRBJ2-2

CDR3nt: TGTGCCAGCAGTGCTACGGGGAACTCCTACAATGAGCAGTTCTTC
CDR3aa: CASSATGNSYNEQFF
d_gene: -
v_gene: TRBV3-1/TRBV3-2
abundance: -
j_gene: TRBJ2-1

CDR3nt: TGTGCCAGTAGTATTGCGGGCGAAAAACTGTTTTTT
CDR3aa: CASSIAGEKLFF
d_gene: -
v_gene: TRBV19
abundance: -
j_gene: TRBJ1-4

CDR3nt: TGTGCCATCAGTGGGGGACAGGGAGATGAGCAGTTCTTC
CDR3aa: CAISGGQGDEQFF
d_gene: TRBD1
v_gene: TRBV10-3
abundance: -
j_gene: TRBJ2-1

CDR3nt: TGTGCCATCAGTGAGTCTACAGGCTCCAGACTATCCAATGAGCAGTTCTTC
CDR3aa: CAISESTGSRLSNEQFF
d_gene: -
v_gene: TRBV10-3
abundance: -
j_gene: TRBJ2-1

CDR3nt: TGTGCCAGCAGAACAGACCCTATAAACTCCTACGAGCAGTACTTC
CDR3aa: CASRTDPINSYEQYF
d_gene: -
v_gene: TRBV6-5
abundance: -
j_gene: TRBJ2-7

CDR3nt: TGTGCCAGCAGCTATCTAACCGGGGAGCTGTTTTTT
CDR3aa: CASSYLTGELFF
d_gene: -
v_gene: TRBV11-2
abundance: -
j_gene: TRBJ2-2

CDR3nt: TGTGCCACCAGCAAGGGGACAGGGGTCGAAAAACTGTTTTTT
CDR3aa: CATSKGTGVEKLFF
d_gene: TRBD1
v_gene: TRBV15
abundance: -
j_gene: TRBJ1-4

CDR3nt: TGTGCCAGCAGCTTTCAGAGCTCCTACAATGAGCAGTTCTTC
CDR3aa: CASSFQSSYNEQFF
d_gene: -
v_gene: TRBV7-2
abundance: -
j_gene: TRBJ2-1

CDR3nt: TGCGCCAGCAGCCAACTTGGGACAGGGGGGGAAAAACTGTTTTTT
CDR3aa: CASSQLGTGGEKLFF
d_gene: TRBD1
v_gene: TRBV4-3
abundance: -
j_gene: TRBJ1-4

CDR3nt: TGTGCCAGCAGCCGTAATCCAGGGGGCGACCAGCCCCAGCATTTT
CDR3aa: CASSRNPGGDQPQHF
d_gene: TRBD1
v_gene: TRBV7-2
abundance: -
j_gene: TRBJ1-5

CDR3nt: TGCGCCAGCAGCTCCGGTGGGACGGGGCAACAAGAGACCCAGTACTTC
CDR3aa: CASSSGGTGQQETQYF
d_gene: -
v_gene: TRBV5-1
abundance: -
j_gene: TRBJ2-5

CDR3nt: TGTGCCAGCAGCGTGGGACAGCACGGAGTGAACACTGAAGCTTTCTTT
CDR3aa: CASSVGQHGVNTEAFF
d_gene: TRBD1
v_gene: TRBV5-5
abundance: once
j_gene: TRBJ1-1

CDR3nt: TGTGCCACCAGTGCTACTGCCGATACGCAGTATTTT
CDR3aa: CATSATADTQYF
d_gene: -
v_gene: TRBV24-1
abundance: -
j_gene: TRBJ2-3

CDR3nt: TGCGCCAGCAGCTGGGGGGACAGGGGAAACACTGAAGCTTTCTTT
CDR3aa: CASSWGDRGNTEAFF
d_gene: TRBD1
v_gene: TRBV5-1
abundance: -
j_gene: TRBJ1-1

CDR3nt: TGTGCCAGCAGCGGATCGGGGGGCACTGAAGCTTTCTTT
CDR3aa: CASSGSGGTEAFF
d_gene: -
v_gene: TRBV7-3
abundance: -
j_gene: TRBJ1-1

CDR3nt: TGTGCCAGCAGCTTAGAGTGGCAGTCGAACACTGAAGCTTTCTTT
CDR3aa: CASSLEWQSNTEAFF
d_gene: -
v_gene: TRBV11-2
abundance: -
j_gene: TRBJ1-1

CDR3nt: TGTGCCAGTAGTATAGGGAGTCCAGGGATACATCAGCCCCAGCATTTT
CDR3aa: CASSIGSPGIHQPQHF
d_gene: -
v_gene: TRBV19
abundance: -
j_gene: TRBJ1-5

CDR3nt: TGTGCCAGCAGCCCCTCCGGGACTAGCTTTAACAATGAGCAGTTCTTC
CDR3aa: CASSPSGTSFNNEQFF
d_gene: TRBD2
v_gene: TRBV9
abundance: -
j_gene: TRBJ2-1

CDR3nt: TGTGCCAGCTCACCTCGAGGGACATTCGACGACGGCTACACCTTC
CDR3aa: CASSPRGTFDDGYTF
d_gene: -
v_gene: TRBV18
abundance: -
j_gene: TRBJ1-2

CDR3nt: TGTGCCAGCAGACAACTTTCTAATGAAAAACTGTTTTTT
CDR3aa: CASRQLSNEKLFF
d_gene: -
v_gene: TRBV6-5
abundance: -
j_gene: TRBJ1-4

CDR3nt: TGTGCCAGCAGGGTTGGGCCGGCGGGGGCCAACGTCCTGACTTTC
CDR3aa: CASRVGPAGANVLTF
d_gene: -
v_gene: TRBV6-5
abundance: -
j_gene: TRBJ2-6

CDR3nt: TGTGCCTGGAGTGGCATAGTCCCAAACTATGGCTACACCTTC
CDR3aa: CAWSGIVPNYGYTF
d_gene: -
v_gene: TRBV30
abundance: -
j_gene: TRBJ1-2

CDR3nt: TGTGCCAGCAGCCTCATGAACCAAGGAAACGATGGCTACACCTTC
CDR3aa: CASSLMNQGNDGYTF
d_gene: -
v_gene: TRBV6-2/TRBV6-3
abundance: -
j_gene: TRBJ1-2

CDR3nt: TGTGCCAGCAGCCAATATACAGGGGGGTATGGCTACACCTTC
CDR3aa: CASSQYTGGYGYTF
d_gene: TRBD1
v_gene: TRBV3-1/TRBV3-2
abundance: -
j_gene: TRBJ1-2